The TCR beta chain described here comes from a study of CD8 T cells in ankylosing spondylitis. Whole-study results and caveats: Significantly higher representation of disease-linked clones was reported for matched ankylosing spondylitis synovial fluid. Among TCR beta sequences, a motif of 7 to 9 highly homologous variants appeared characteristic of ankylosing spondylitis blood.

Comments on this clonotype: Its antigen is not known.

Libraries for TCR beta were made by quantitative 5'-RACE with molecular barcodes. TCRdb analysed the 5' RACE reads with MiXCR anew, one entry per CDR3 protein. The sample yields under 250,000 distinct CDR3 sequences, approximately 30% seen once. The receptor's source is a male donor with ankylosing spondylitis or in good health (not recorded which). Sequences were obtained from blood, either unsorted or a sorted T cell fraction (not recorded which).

The CDR3 nucleotides read TGTGCCACCAGCATGAGGGCACATAGCAATCAGCCCCAGCATTTT. Its translation: CATSMRAHSNQPQHF. The J gene is TRBJ1-5, the V gene TRBV15; the D is unclear. Trimming cost V 4 bases and J 0 bases, with 10 bases left between them. Germline CDR1 is LNHNV and CDR2 is YYDKDF (reference sequence). This CDR3 region has 15 residues.